These 11 T cell receptor beta chains share one sample of origin, sequenced in a study of cytomegalovirus exposure and HLA in healthy donors. With 60 Vbeta and 13 Jbeta primers, the PCR was carried out. Produced via immunoSEQ multiplex PCR; TCRdb's table is partial and in-frame only. The data hold 180,000 or so clones, with around 76% observed a single time. The sample taken for sequencing was PBMCs. These receptors were taken from a woman younger than 45 in good health and CMV-seropositive.

This clone has only a few counts. The rearrangement links TRBV2 to TRBJ2-3; 11 bases line up with TRBD2. This CDR3 contains 15 residues. V shed 10 bases, J shed 3 bases, and the junction held 9 bases outside the gene matches. Germline CDR1 is SNHLY and CDR2 is FYNNEI. The CDR3 here is CATTSGELKTDTQYF. CDR3 bases: TGTGCCACGACTAGCGGGGAACTAAAAACAGATACGCAGTATTTT.

This rearrangement joins TRBV28 to TRBJ1-4; 8 nucleotides match TRBD1. In germline, CDR1 is MDHEN, CDR2 SYDVKM. V lost 6 bases and J lost 3; bases outside the gene matches: 0. The CDR3 length is 13 residues. The CDR3: CASRQGANEKLFF. Written as DNA, the CDR3 is TGTGCCAGCAGACAGGGGGCTAATGAAAAACTGTTTTTT.

V and J are TRBV18 and TRBJ2-6, with D perhaps TRBD1 (7 bases). There are 17 residues in the CDR3. Trimming pared 2 bases from V and 1 base from J, leaving 12 bases between. The germline CDR1 and CDR2 sequences are KGHSH and LQKENI. CDR3 region: CASSPETGTSGANVLTF. The CDR3 DNA reads as TGTGCCAGCTCACCAGAGACAGGGACTTCTGGGGCCAACGTCCTGACTTTC.

The gene calls are TRBV29-1 and TRBJ1-1, with a weak D call TRBD1 (5 bases). Deletions cut 6 bases from V and 4 bases from J, with 15 bases between. The CDR3 has 13 amino acids. Looked up from germline, CDR1 is SQVTM and CDR2 is ANQGSEA. This chain's CDR3 is CSVTFGGSTEAFF. The CDR3 region has the DNA TGCAGCGTGACCTTTGGGGGGAGCACTGAAGCTTTCTTT.

The chain carries TRBV2 and TRBJ1-2; D not certain. Germline CDR1 is SNHLY and CDR2 is FYNNEI. CDR3 length equals 14 residues. Trimming removed 4 bases at V and 4 bases at J, with 13 bases between. CDR3 nucleotide sequence: TGTGCCAGCAGTGTAAGGCAGACTCTCTATGGCTACACCTTC. Translation: CASSVRQTLYGYTF.

The chain couples TRBV7-3 to TRBJ2-2, with D possibly matching TRBD2 (5 bases). V was pared by 5 bases and J by 5 bases, with 12 bases between. Per germline, CDR1 SGHTA and CDR2 FQGTGA. The CDR3 spans 14 residues. The CDR3 bases are TGTGCCAGCAGCCCCCCCCCGGGGACCGGGGAGCTGTTTTTT. Translated: CASSPPPGTGELFF. The variable domain in full, with the rest retrieved from reference TRBV7-3 and TRBJ2-2, is GAGVSQTPSNKVTEKGKYVELRCDPISGHTALYWYRQSLGQGPEFLIYFQGTGAADDSGLPNDRFFAVRPEGSVSTLKIQRTERGDSAVYLCASSPPPGTGELFFGEGSRLTVL.

With respect to this clone: Other nucleotide sequences in the sample specify the same CDR3. The chain joins TRBV4-1 to TRBJ2-1; a possible D gene is TRBD2 (6 bases). V lost 1 base to trimming and J lost 4 bases, with 8 bases between them. Germline V gene lookup returns CDR1 MGHRA and CDR2 YSYEKL. This CDR3 contains 14 residues. The DNA of the CDR3 is TGCGCCAGCAGCCAAGGACTAGGGTACAATGAGCAGTTCTTC. Protein: CASSQGLGYNEQFF.

This chain uses TRBV7-7 with TRBJ2-5, with a tentative D call TRBD2 (5 bases). Trimming removed 5 bases at V and 1 base at J, with 11 bases between. The CDR3 extends over 14 amino acids. CDR1 SSHAT and CDR2 FNYEAQ come from the germline V gene (reference sequence). CDR3 sequence reads: CASSPRLSQETQYF. The DNA for the CDR3 is TGTGCCAGCAGCCCCCGACTATCCCAAGAGACCCAGTACTTC. The full variable domain, rest sourced from reference TRBV7-7 and TRBJ2-5, is GAGVSQSPRYKVTKRGQDVTLRCDPISSHATLYWYQQALGQGPEFLTYFNYEAQPDKSGLPSDRFSAERPEGSISTLTIQRTEQRDSAMYRCASSPRLSQETQYFGPGTRLLVL.

This sequence joins TRBV28 and TRBJ2-7; TRBD2 is a possible D gene (6 bases). Deletions cut 10 bases from V and 2 bases from J, with 21 bases between. The CDR3 has 15 amino acids. Germline V gene sequence: CDR1 MDHEN, CDR2 SYDVKM. The CDR3 DNA sequence: TGTGCCACCCATACCTTGGGACTCGTGACCTACGAGCAGTACTTC. This encodes CATHTLGLVTYEQYF.

Only one count was recorded for this clone. V gene TRBV28 combines with J gene TRBJ2-7; D uncertain. Germline V lookup: CDR1 MDHEN, CDR2 SYDVKM. This CDR3 has 13 amino acids. The V gene lost 5 bases and the J gene lost 5 bases, with 13 bases spanning the gap. Here the CDR3 reads CASSGRTIDEQYF. Written as DNA, the CDR3 is TGTGCCAGCAGTGGCCGCACAATCGACGAGCAGTACTTC.

The chain is built from TRBV27 and TRBJ1-2, with D maybe TRBD1 (6 bases). Per germline, CDR1 MNHEY and CDR2 SMNVEV (reference sequence). This CDR3 spans 15 amino acids. V was pared by 5 bases and J by 1 base, with 14 bases between. The CDR3 here is CASSPRDKRNYGYTF. CDR3 DNA sequence: TGTGCCAGCAGTCCCCGGGACAAACGTAACTATGGCTACACCTTC.